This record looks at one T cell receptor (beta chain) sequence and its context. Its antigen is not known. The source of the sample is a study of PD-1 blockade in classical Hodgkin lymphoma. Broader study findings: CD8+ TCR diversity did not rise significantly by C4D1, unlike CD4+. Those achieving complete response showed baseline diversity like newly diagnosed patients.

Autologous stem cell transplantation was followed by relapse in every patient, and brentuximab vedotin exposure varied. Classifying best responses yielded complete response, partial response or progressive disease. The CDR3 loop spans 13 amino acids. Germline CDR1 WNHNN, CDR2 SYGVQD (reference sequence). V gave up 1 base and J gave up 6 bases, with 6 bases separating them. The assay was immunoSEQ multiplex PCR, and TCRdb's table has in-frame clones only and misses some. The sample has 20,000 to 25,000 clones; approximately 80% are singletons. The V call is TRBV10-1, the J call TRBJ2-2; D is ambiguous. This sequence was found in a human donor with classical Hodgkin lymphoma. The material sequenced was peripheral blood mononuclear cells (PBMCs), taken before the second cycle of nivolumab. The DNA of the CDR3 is TGCGCCAGCAGTGAGTTTCGGTCCGGGGAGCTGTTTTTT. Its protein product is CASSEFRSGELFF.